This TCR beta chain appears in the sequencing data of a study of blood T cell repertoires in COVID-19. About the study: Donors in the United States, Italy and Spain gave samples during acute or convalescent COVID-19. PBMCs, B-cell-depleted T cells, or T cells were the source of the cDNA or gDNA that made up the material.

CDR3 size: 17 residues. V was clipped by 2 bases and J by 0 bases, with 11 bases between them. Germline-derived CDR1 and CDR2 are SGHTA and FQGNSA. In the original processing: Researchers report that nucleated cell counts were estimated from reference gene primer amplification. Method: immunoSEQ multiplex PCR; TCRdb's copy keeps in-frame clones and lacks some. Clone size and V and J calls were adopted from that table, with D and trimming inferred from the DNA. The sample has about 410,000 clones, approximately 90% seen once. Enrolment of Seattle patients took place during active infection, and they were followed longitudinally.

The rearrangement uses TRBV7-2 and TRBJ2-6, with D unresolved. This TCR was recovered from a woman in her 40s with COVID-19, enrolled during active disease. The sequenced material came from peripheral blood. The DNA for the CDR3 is TGTGCCAGCAGCTTAACTTTGGGCCGCTCTGGGGCCAACGTCCTGACTTTC. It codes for CASSLTLGRSGANVLTF.